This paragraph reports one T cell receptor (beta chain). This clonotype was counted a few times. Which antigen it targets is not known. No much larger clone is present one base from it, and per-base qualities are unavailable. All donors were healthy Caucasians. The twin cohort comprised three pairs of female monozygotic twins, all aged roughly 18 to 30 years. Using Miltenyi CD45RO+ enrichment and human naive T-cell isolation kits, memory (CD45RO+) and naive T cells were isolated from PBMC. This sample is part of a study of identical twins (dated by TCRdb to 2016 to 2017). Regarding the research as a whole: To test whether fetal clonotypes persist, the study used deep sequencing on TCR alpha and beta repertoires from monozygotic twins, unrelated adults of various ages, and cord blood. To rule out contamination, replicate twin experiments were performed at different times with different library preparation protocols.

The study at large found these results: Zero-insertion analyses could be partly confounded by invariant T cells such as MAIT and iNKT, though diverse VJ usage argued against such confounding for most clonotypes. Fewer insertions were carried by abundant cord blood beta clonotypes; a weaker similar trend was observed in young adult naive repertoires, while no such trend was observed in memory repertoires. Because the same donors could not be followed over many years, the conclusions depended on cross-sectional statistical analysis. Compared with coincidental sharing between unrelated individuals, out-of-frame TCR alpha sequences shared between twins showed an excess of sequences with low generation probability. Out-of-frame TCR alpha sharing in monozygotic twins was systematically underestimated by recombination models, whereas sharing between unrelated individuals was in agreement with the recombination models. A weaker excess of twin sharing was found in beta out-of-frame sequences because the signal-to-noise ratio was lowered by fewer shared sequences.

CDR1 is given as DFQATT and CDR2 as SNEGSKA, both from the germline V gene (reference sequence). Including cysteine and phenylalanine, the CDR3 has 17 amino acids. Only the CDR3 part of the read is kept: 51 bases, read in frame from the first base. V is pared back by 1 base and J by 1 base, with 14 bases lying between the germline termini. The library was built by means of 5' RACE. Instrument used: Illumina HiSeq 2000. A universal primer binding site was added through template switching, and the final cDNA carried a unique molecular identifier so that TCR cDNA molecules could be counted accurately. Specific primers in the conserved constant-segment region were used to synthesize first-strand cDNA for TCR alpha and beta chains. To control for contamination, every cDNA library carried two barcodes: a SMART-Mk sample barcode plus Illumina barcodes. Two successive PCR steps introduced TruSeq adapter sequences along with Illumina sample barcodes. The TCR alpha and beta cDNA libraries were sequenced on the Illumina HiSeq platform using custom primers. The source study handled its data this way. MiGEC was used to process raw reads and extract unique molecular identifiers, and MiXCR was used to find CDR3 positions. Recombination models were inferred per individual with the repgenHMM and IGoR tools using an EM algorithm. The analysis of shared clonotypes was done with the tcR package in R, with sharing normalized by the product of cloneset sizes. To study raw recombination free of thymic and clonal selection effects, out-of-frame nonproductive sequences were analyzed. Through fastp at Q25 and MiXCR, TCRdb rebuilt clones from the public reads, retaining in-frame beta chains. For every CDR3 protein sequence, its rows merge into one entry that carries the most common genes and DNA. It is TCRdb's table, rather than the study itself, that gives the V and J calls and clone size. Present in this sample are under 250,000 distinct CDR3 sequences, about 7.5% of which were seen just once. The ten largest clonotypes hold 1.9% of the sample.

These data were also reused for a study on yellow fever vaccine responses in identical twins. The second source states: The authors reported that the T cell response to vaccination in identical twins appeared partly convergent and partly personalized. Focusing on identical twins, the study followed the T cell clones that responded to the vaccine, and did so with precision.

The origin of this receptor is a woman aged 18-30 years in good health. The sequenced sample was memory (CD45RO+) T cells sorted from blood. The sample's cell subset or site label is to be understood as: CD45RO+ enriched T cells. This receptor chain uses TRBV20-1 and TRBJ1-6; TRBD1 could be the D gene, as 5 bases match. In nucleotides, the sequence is TGCAGTGCTAGAGCCGGACAAACACGGTCCTATAATTCACCCCTCCACTTT. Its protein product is CSARAGQTRSYNSPLHF.